This T cell receptor beta chain was captured by sequencing in a study of cytomegalovirus exposure and HLA in healthy donors. Regarding the study as a whole: Altogether, 150 to 200 TCR beta chains were recorded as cytomegalovirus-associated.

The repertoire was sequenced with immunoSEQ multiplex PCR; TCRdb's copy has only in-frame clones and lacks some. This table holds 250,000 or so clones, about 90% found once. About this clone itself: What it binds is unknown.

V gave up 1 base and J gave up 5 bases; unmatched junction bases: 7. CDR3 length: 15 residues. Germline CDR1 is SSHAT and CDR2 is FNYEAQ (reference sequence). Material: PBMCs. The sequence derives from a man aged 18 to 30 in good health and CMV-seropositive. The chain joins TRBV7-7 to TRBJ2-7, with 8 bases fitting TRBD2. In DNA form, the CDR3 reads TGTGCCAGCAGCTTAGGCCTTAGCGGGAAGGACGAGCAGTACTTC. Translating gives CASSLGLSGKDEQYF.